This TCR beta chain was recorded in a study of cytomegalovirus exposure and HLA in healthy donors. Overall study: According to later analysis, the same platform produced the roughly 120 validation and under 700 first-cohort repertoires.

The germline V gene has CDR1 MDHEN and CDR2 SYDVKM. The CDR3 extends over 16 amino acids. Germline trimming cut 5 bases from V and 4 bases from J; bases unmatched to any gene: 11. The protocol was immunoSEQ multiplex PCR, while the TCRdb copy is restricted to in-frame clones and leaves out a portion. The data contain about 140,000 clones, 70% to 90% of them seen just once; the ten biggest clones take up 7.9%. The sequence came from a woman aged 18-29 years in good health and CMV-seropositive. The chain links TRBV28 to TRBJ2-7; 10 bases map to TRBD1. Sequences were obtained from PBMCs. CDR3 in amino acids: CASSPEGQGFRYEQYF. CDR3 coding DNA: TGTGCCAGCAGTCCCGAGGGACAGGGGTTTAGGTACGAGCAGTACTTC.